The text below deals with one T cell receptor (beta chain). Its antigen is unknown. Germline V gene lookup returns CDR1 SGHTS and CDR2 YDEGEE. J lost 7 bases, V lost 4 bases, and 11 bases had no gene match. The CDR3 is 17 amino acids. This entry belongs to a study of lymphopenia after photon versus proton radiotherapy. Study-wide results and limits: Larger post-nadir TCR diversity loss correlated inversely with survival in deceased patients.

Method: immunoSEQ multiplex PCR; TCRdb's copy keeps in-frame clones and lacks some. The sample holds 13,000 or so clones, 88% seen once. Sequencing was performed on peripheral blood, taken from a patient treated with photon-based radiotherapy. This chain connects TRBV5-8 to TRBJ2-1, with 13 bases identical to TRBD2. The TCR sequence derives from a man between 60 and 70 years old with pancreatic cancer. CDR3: CASSPQKTSGGRNEQFF. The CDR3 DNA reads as TGTGCCAGCAGCCCCCAGAAGACTAGCGGGGGGAGGAATGAGCAGTTCTTC.